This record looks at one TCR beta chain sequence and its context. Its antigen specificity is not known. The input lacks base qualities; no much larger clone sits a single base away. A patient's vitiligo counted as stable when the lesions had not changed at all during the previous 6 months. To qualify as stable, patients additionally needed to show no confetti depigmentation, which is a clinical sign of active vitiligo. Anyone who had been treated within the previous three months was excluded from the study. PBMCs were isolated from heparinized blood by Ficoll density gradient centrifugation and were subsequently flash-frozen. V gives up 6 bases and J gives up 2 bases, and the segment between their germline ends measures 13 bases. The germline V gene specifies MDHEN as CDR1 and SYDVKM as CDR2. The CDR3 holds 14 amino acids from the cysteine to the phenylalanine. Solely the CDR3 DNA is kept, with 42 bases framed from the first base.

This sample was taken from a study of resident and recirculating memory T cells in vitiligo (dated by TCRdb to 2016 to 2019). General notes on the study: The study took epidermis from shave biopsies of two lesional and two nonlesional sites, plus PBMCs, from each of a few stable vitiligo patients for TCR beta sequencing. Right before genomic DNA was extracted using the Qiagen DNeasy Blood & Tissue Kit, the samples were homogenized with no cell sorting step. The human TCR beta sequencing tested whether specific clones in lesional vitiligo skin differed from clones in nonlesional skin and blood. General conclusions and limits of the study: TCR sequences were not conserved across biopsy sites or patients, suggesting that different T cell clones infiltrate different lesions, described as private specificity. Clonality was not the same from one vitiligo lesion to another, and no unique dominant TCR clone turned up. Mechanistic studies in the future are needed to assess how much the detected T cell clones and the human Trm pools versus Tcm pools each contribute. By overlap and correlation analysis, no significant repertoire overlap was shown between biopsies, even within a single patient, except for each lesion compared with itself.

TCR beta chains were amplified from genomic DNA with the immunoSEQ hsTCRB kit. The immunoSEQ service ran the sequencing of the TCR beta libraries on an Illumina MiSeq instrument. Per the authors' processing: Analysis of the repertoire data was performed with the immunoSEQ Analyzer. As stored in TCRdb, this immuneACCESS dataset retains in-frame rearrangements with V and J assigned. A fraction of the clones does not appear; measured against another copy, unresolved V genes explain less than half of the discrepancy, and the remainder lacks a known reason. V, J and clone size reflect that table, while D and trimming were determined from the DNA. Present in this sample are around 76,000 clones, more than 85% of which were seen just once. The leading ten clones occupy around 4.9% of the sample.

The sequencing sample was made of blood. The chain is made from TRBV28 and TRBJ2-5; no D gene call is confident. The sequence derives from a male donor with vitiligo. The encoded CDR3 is CASSFATVQETQYF. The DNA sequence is TGTGCCAGCAGCTTCGCTACAGTGCAAGAGACCCAGTACTTC.